This T cell receptor (beta chain) was found in a study of blood T cell repertoires in COVID-19. Looked up from germline, CDR1 is LGHDT and CDR2 is YNNKEL (reference sequence). V was cut by 1 base and J by 1 base, with 7 bases left in between. This CDR3 spans 14 amino acids. Self-reported history from a screening survey and questionnaire set each donor's cohort. The method was immunoSEQ multiplex PCR; TCRdb's version includes in-frame clones alone and lacks a portion of them. There are 250,000 to 400,000 clones in the sample; about 88% occur only once, and roughly 2.5% lies in the top ten. This chain connects TRBV3-1 (or the pseudogene TRBV3-2) to TRBJ1-1; no clear D gene. The sequence was obtained from a man in his sixties who had recovered from COVID-19. Material for sequencing was PBMCs or T cells enriched from blood (not recorded which). The CDR3 here is CASSQVQWNTEAFF. CDR3 DNA sequence: TGTGCCAGCAGCCAAGTACAGTGGAACACTGAAGCTTTCTTT.